These 16 T cell receptor beta chains were sequenced from one sample in a study of T cell responses to AZD1222 COVID-19 vaccine. The data were produced by immunoSEQ multiplex PCR, yet TCRdb's version contains in-frame clones alone and is incomplete. This sample has tens of thousands of clones; roughly 90% occur once, and the top ten carry 1.2% to 1.5%. The specimen was peripheral blood, collected 28 days after the second AZD1222 dose. The source of these receptors is an adult who received the AZD1222 COVID-19 vaccine.

The V call is TRBV7-2, the J call TRBJ1-1; D remains ambiguous. Germline values: CDR1 SGHTA, CDR2 FQGNSA. V lost 2 bases and J 9 bases, leaving 16 bases between the germline ends. CDR3 length: 14 amino acids. The CDR3: CASSLRSAGDKAFF. Here the CDR3 DNA reads TGTGCCAGCAGCTTAAGGTCAGCAGGAGATAAAGCTTTCTTT.

This clone has a handful of counts. V usage is TRBV3-1 (or the pseudogene TRBV3-2) and J usage is TRBJ2-7, with TRBD2 matching 9 bases. The CDR3 totals 14 residues. Looked up from germline, CDR1 is LGHDT and CDR2 is YNNKEL (reference sequence). With 8 bases clipped from V and 4 bases from J, the junction kept 9 bases outside the gene matches. DNA for the CDR3: TGTGCCAGCTCGGGAGGCGGGGGGGCTTACGAGCAGTACTTC. This encodes CASSGGGGAYEQYF.

The chain carries TRBV7-8 and TRBJ2-1, with 9 positions matching TRBD1. The germline V gene encodes CDR1 SGHVS and CDR2 FQNEAQ. The V segment lost 1 base and the J segment 9 bases; nucleotides outside the gene matches: 10. CDR3 length equals 16 residues. CDR3 in DNA: TGTGCCAGCAGCTTAGAAGGACAGGGGATTTCGCTTGAGCAGTTCTTC. It specifies CASSLEGQGISLEQFF.

The rearrangement links TRBV19 to TRBJ2-2; weak D call: TRBD1 (6 bases). The CDR3 covers 18 residues. V was clipped by 3 bases and J by 5 bases, with 22 bases between them. CDR1 and CDR2 (germline): LNHDA, SQIVND (reference sequence). The CDR3 region has the DNA TGTGCCAGTAGTATTAGTTGGGGGTCAGGGGCTTGGACCGGGGAGCTGTTTTTT. Translating it yields CASSISWGSGAWTGELFF. The full variable domain, in which reference TRBV19 and TRBJ2-2 provide the parts outside the CDR3, is DGGITQSPKYLFRKEGQNVTLSCEQNLNHDAMYWYRQDPGQGLRLIYYSQIVNDFQKGDIAEGYSVSREKKESFPLTVTSAQKNPTAFYLCASSISWGSGAWTGELFFGEGSRLTVL.

The chain couples TRBV6-2 or TRBV6-3 to TRBJ1-5; 7 positions match TRBD1. CDR1 and CDR2 (germline): MNHEY, SVGEGT. The J segment lost 0 bases and the V segment lost 5 bases, leaving 4 bases of the junction unmatched. The CDR3 runs to 15 residues. The CDR3 coding sequence is TGTGCCAGCAGTGATGACAGGGATAGCAATCAGCCCCAGCATTTT. This sequence encodes CASSDDRDSNQPQHF.

The V call is TRBV19, the J call TRBJ1-5; the D gene is possibly TRBD1 (5 bases). The CDR3 has 15 amino acids. Germline lookup yields CDR1 LNHDA and CDR2 SQIVND (reference sequence). V dropped 1 base and J dropped 2 bases, with 9 bases sitting between them. The CDR3 reads CASSIGGRGNQPQHF. Written as DNA, the CDR3 is TGTGCCAGTAGTATAGGGGGCAGGGGCAATCAGCCCCAGCATTTT.

This chain links TRBV2 with TRBJ1-5; D is ambiguous. V lost 5 bases and J 0 bases, leaving 5 bases between the germline ends. CDR3 length equals 13 residues. The germline gives CDR1 SNHLY, CDR2 FYNNEI. This CDR3 reads CASSRDSNQPQHF. CDR3 bases: TGTGCCAGCAGTAGGGATAGCAATCAGCCCCAGCATTTT.

The J gene is TRBJ1-2, the V gene TRBV7-2; unclear D gene. The CDR3 length is 15 residues. Germline CDR1 reads SGHTA; CDR2 reads FQGNSA. V was clipped by 1 base and J by 4 bases, with 13 bases between them. CDR3 DNA: TGTGCCAGCAGCTTAGGGTCGGTGCCGGGCTATGGCTACACCTTC. This gives the protein CASSLGSVPGYGYTF.

The rearrangement links TRBV6-5 to TRBJ1-2, with 8 bases aligning to TRBD1. Unmatched junction bases numbered 4, after V lost 6 bases and J lost 4 bases. Germline CDR1 and CDR2: MNHEY and SVGAGI. This CDR3 spans 13 amino acids. The CDR3 reads CASRTGVIYGYTF. CDR3 in DNA: TGTGCCAGCAGGACAGGGGTCATCTATGGCTACACCTTC.

The chain is built from TRBV5-1 and TRBJ2-7; D possibly matches TRBD1 or TRBD2 (5 bases each). The germline V gene encodes CDR1 SGHRS and CDR2 YFSETQ. CDR3 size: 14 residues. V was pared by 0 bases and J by 0 bases, with 7 bases between. The CDR3 region is CASSLVGGSYEQYF. The CDR3 DNA is TGCGCCAGCAGCTTGGTTGGGGGCTCCTACGAGCAGTACTTC.

The chain links TRBV30 to TRBJ2-7, with D perhaps matching TRBD1 or TRBD2 (5 bases each). V was shortened by 1 base and J by 3 bases, with 10 bases between the two germline ends. CDR3 size: 13 residues. Germline V lookup: CDR1 GTSNPN, CDR2 SVGIG (reference sequence). DNA for the CDR3: TGTGCCTGGAGTGGGGGGAACATCTACGAGCAGTACTTC. It yields the protein CAWSGGNIYEQYF.

The chain employs TRBV4-1 and TRBJ2-5; 11 bases fit TRBD1. Germline CDR1 is MGHRA and CDR2 is YSYEKL. The junction had 8 bases not matched to a gene; V was cut back by 4 bases and J by 4 bases. The CDR3 consists of 16 residues. CDR3 sequence: CASSPLGQGVGETQYF. The DNA for the CDR3 is TGCGCCAGCAGCCCCCTGGGACAGGGGGTCGGAGAGACCCAGTACTTC.

The gene calls are TRBV15 and TRBJ1-5; perhaps TRBD1 as D (6 bases). The V and J ends lost 8 bases and 0 bases respectively, with 17 bases between them. From germline, CDR1 is LNHNV and CDR2 YYDKDF (reference sequence). The CDR3 length is 16 residues. The CDR3 spells CATLWQGIYSNQPQHF. The CDR3 bases are TGTGCCACCTTGTGGCAGGGGATCTATAGCAATCAGCCCCAGCATTTT.

The V and J genes are TRBV3-1 (or the pseudogene TRBV3-2) and TRBJ1-2; D ambiguous. The CDR3 runs to 13 residues. The V gene's germline CDR1 is LGHDT and CDR2 YNNKEL (reference sequence). The V and J ends lost 0 bases and 7 bases respectively, with 9 bases between them. Written as DNA, the CDR3 is TGTGCCAGCAGCCAAGATAGGTGGTCTGGCTACACCTTC. Translating it yields CASSQDRWSGYTF.

In regard to this clone: Different DNA sequences within this sample yield the same CDR3. The V and J genes are TRBV5-1 and TRBJ1-1, with D perhaps matching TRBD1 (5 bases). V was shortened by 0 bases and J by 0 bases, with 9 bases between the two germline ends. Germline CDR1 SGHRS, CDR2 YFSETQ. CDR3 length equals 15 residues. In DNA, the CDR3 is TGCGCCAGCAGCTTGGGTGGACAAATGAACACTGAAGCTTTCTTT. This gives the protein CASSLGGQMNTEAFF.

The chain has TRBV19 and TRBJ1-4; 8 bases are a match to TRBD1. The V gene end was trimmed by 3 bases and the J gene end by 7 bases; junction bases not matched to a gene: 4. This CDR3 comprises 14 residues. CDR1 and CDR2 (germline): LNHDA, SQIVND (reference sequence). Here the CDR3 DNA reads TGTGCCAGTAGTATGGACAGGGCCCCTGAAAAACTGTTTTTT. Amino acid sequence: CASSMDRAPEKLFF.